Each of the 18 T cell receptor beta chains below was sequenced from the same sample in a study of CD8+CD57+ T cells in acquired aplastic anemia. CDR3 and TCR beta VDJ profiling relied on a genomic DNA template. Each CDR3 protein gets one entry after TCRdb re-called the reads with MiXCR. This sample has more than 100,000 distinct CDR3 sequences, with roughly two fifths found just once. Sequenced material: sorted CD4+, CD8+, or CD8+CD57+ T cells (not recorded which) from PBMCs. The receptor source for this set is a human donor in good health, serving as a control.

This clonotype has a handful of counts. The chain is built from TRBV18 and TRBJ1-1; unclear D gene. The CDR3 covers 13 residues. Germline V gives CDR1 KGHSH, CDR2 LQKENI. V was pared by 2 bases and J by 4 bases, with 8 bases between. Written as DNA, the CDR3 is TGTGCCAGCTCACCAAATAGTGGCACTGAAGCTTTCTTT. The encoded protein is CASSPNSGTEAFF.

The chain carries TRBV10-3 and TRBJ2-7; the D is unclear. V lost 0 bases and J lost 6, with 12 bases in between. CDR3 length: 14 residues. The germline CDR1 and CDR2 sequences are ENHRY and SYGVKD. Here the CDR3 DNA reads TGTGCCATCAGTGAGTCGGGTGCGTCGAGCGAGCAGTACTTC. Protein product: CAISESGASSEQYF.

Many counts were recorded for this clonotype. The J gene is TRBJ2-7, the V gene TRBV5-4, with TRBD1 matching 8 bases. The CDR3 consists of 14 residues. In germline, CDR1 is SGHNT, CDR2 YYREEE (reference sequence). V shed 1 base and J 6 bases; nucleotides not matched to a gene: 6. CDR3 sequence (DNA): TGTGCCAGCAGCTTGCGACAGGGGAAGGGCGAGCAGTACTTC. Its translation is CASSLRQGKGEQYF.

In this sample, this clonotype is medium-sized. J is TRBJ1-3 and V is TRBV10-3, with 12 bases identical to TRBD1. Per the germline V gene, CDR1 is ENHRY and CDR2 is SYGVKD. CDR3 size: 18 residues. V gave up 0 bases and J gave up 4 bases; unmatched junction bases: 7. CDR3 residues: CAISESMGQGARGNTIYF. CDR3 sequence (DNA): TGTGCCATCAGTGAGTCTATGGGACAGGGGGCGCGAGGAAACACCATATATTTT.

There are many counts of this clonotype. The V and J genes are TRBV15 and TRBJ1-4; 7 nucleotides align to TRBD1. V lost 5 bases and J lost 2; bases outside the gene matches: 8. The CDR3 is 16 residues long. Per germline, CDR1 LNHNV and CDR2 YYDKDF (reference sequence). The CDR3 DNA reads as TGTGCCACCAGCCCCAGGGGGGGGACGACTAATGAAAAACTGTTTTTT. The encoded protein is CATSPRGGTTNEKLFF.

This clonotype showed up many times. This chain links TRBV5-1 with TRBJ2-3; maybe TRBD2 (6 bases). Germline-derived CDR1 and CDR2 are SGHRS and YFSETQ. V lost 3 bases and J lost 2, with 10 bases in between. The CDR3 sequence is 14 residues long. CDR3 loop: CASSSGGLTDTQYF. The CDR3 nucleotides are TGCGCCAGCAGCTCTGGGGGACTCACAGATACGCAGTATTTT.

This chain links TRBV20-1 with TRBJ1-6; D gene ambiguous. The V and J ends lost 0 bases and 11 bases respectively, with 2 bases between them. The CDR3 totals 10 residues. Per germline, CDR1 DFQATT and CDR2 SNEGSKA (reference sequence). The CDR3 nucleotides read TGCAGTGCTAGAGAGCCACCCCTCCACTTT. This codes for CSAREPPLHF.

The chain recombines TRBV2 with TRBJ1-1; no firm D call. V lost 3 bases and J lost 3, with 14 bases in between. Per the germline V gene, CDR1 is SNHLY and CDR2 is FYNNEI. This CDR3 has 15 residues. The CDR3 DNA follows: TGTGCCAGCAGTGACCTTAACACCGGGGACACTGAAGCTTTCTTT. Protein: CASSDLNTGDTEAFF.

This clonotype has a count of ten or more. The chain uses TRBV12-3 or TRBV12-4 and TRBJ2-1; D may be TRBD1 (5 bases). This CDR3 has 12 residues. V shed 2 bases and J shed 9 bases, with 8 bases lying between them. CDR3 in amino acids: CASSLWGPEQFF. The CDR3 DNA reads as TGTGCCAGCAGTTTATGGGGCCCTGAGCAGTTCTTC.

V is TRBV6-2 or TRBV6-3 and J is TRBJ1-1, with a weak D call TRBD1 (6 bases). V was pared by 7 bases and J by 8 bases, with 20 bases between. Germline values: CDR1 MNHEY, CDR2 SVGEGT. The CDR3 is made up of 14 amino acids. CDR3 sequence: CASIQPHKGVEAFF. The CDR3 DNA follows: TGTGCCAGCATCCAACCCCATAAGGGGGTGGAAGCTTTCTTT.

This rearrangement joins TRBV15 to TRBJ2-7; 8 nucleotides match TRBD1. The CDR3 totals 15 residues. V shed 3 bases, J shed 1 base, and the junction held 5 bases outside the gene matches. Per the germline V gene, CDR1 is LNHNV and CDR2 is YYDKDF (reference sequence). DNA of the CDR3: TGTGCCACCAGCAGTCCCGGGACAGGTTCCTACGAGCAGTACTTC. Encoded protein: CATSSPGTGSYEQYF. The entire variable domain, with the rest obtained from reference TRBV15 and TRBJ2-7, is as follows: DAMVIQNPRYQVTQFGKPVTLSCSQTLNHNVMYWYQQKSSQAPKLLFHYYDKDFNNEADTPDNFQSRRPNTSFCFLDIRSPGLGDTAMYLCATSSPGTGSYEQYFGPGTRLTVT.

This clonotype was seen only a few times. Possible read error: a much larger clone is one base away. The rearrangement uses TRBV12-3 or TRBV12-4 and TRBJ1-1; D remains unclear. V was shortened by 5 bases and J by 4 bases, with 11 bases between the two germline ends. This CDR3 comprises 13 residues. The CDR3 reads CASSRLISTEAFF. The CDR3, as DNA: TGTGCCAGCAGTCGATTAATAAGCACTGAAGCTTTCTTT.

About this clonotype: The junction departs from germline at one end; a sequencing error may be responsible. V and J are TRBV7-2 and TRBJ1-1; TRBD1 might be the D (6 bases). CDR1 and CDR2 from the germline V gene are SGHTA and FQGNSA. The CDR3 is made up of 14 amino acids. The CDR3 is CARSLRRGATGAFF. The CDR3 coding sequence is TGTGCCCGCAGCTTACGGAGGGGGGCGACTGGAGCTTTCTTT.

The chain carries TRBV7-8 and TRBJ2-3, with D possibly matching TRBD1 (6 bases). Trimming cost V 0 bases and J 0 bases, with 7 bases left between them. This CDR3 has 15 residues. Per germline, CDR1 SGHVS and CDR2 FQNEAQ. The chain's CDR3 is CASSLAGQSTDTQYF. CDR3 nucleotide sequence: TGTGCCAGCAGCTTAGCCGGACAGAGCACAGATACGCAGTATTTT.

The sample holds many counts of this clonotype. The gene calls are TRBV7-9 and TRBJ2-5; weak D call: TRBD2 (5 bases). V was trimmed by 4 bases and J by 5 bases, leaving 8 bases between them. The CDR3 runs to 12 residues. CDR1 is SEHNR, CDR2 FQNEAQ, per germline (reference sequence). The DNA for the CDR3 is TGTGCCAGCAGCTCCAGAGGGGAGACCCAGTACTTC. This gives the protein CASSSRGETQYF.

V and J are TRBV19 and TRBJ1-6, with D perhaps TRBD1 (6 bases). Trimming removed 9 bases at V and 6 bases at J, with 15 bases between. Looked up from germline, CDR1 is LNHDA and CDR2 is SQIVND (reference sequence). This CDR3 comprises 14 residues. Written as DNA, the CDR3 is TGTGCCAGCAACCACCAGGGGACTAATTCACCCCTCCACTTT. Translation: CASNHQGTNSPLHF.

This clonotype was recorded many times. The chain is built from TRBV5-1 and TRBJ1-4; D remains ambiguous. Germline CDR1 reads SGHRS; CDR2 reads YFSETQ. This CDR3 region has 16 residues. V was trimmed by 1 base and J by 4 bases, leaving 14 bases between them. The CDR3 DNA reads as TGCGCCAGCAGCTTGAATCAGGCAGGCCTTAATGAAAAACTGTTTTTT. It specifies CASSLNQAGLNEKLFF. The full variable domain, its missing parts supplied by reference TRBV5-1 and TRBJ1-4, is KAGVTQTPRYLIKTRGQQVTLSCSPISGHRSVSWYQQTPGQGLQFLFEYFSETQRNKGNFPGRFSGRQFSNSRSEMNVSTLELGDSALYLCASSLNQAGLNEKLFFGSGTQLSVL.

This clonotype was observed many times. The chain uses TRBV15 and TRBJ2-7, with D uncertain. The V end lost 0 bases, the J end lost 4 bases, and 4 bases lay between the germline ends. Germline V lookup: CDR1 LNHNV, CDR2 YYDKDF (reference sequence). The CDR3 has 12 amino acids. The CDR3, as DNA: TGTGCCACCAGCAGAGATTTGTACGAGCAGTACTTC. This encodes CATSRDLYEQYF.